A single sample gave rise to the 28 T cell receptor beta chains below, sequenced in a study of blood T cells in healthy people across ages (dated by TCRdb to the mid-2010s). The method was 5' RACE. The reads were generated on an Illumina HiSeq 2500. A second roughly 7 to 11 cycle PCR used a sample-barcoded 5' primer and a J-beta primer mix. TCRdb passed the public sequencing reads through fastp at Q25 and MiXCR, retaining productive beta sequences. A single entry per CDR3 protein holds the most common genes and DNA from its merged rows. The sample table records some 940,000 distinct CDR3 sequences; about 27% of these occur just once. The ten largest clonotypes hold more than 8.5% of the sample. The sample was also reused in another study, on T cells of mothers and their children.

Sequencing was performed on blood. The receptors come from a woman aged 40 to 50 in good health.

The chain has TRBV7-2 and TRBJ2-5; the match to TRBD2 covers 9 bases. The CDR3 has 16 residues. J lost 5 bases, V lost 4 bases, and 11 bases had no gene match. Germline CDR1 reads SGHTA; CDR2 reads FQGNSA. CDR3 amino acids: CASSSLESGGTETQYF. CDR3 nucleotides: TGTGCCAGCAGCTCCTTGGAGAGCGGGGGGACTGAGACCCAGTACTTC. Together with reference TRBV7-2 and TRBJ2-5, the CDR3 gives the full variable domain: GAGVSQSPSNKVTEKGKDVELRCDPISGHTALYWYRQSLGQGLEFLIYFQGNSAPDKSGLPSDRFSAERTGGSVSTLTIQRTQQEDSAVYLCASSSLESGGTETQYFGPGTRLLVL.

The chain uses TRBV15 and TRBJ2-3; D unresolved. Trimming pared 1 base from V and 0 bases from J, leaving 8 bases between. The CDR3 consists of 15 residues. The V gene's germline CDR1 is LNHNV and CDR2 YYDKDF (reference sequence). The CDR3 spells CATSRAGRSTDTQYF. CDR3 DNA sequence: TGTGCCACCAGCAGAGCGGGTCGGAGCACAGATACGCAGTATTTT.

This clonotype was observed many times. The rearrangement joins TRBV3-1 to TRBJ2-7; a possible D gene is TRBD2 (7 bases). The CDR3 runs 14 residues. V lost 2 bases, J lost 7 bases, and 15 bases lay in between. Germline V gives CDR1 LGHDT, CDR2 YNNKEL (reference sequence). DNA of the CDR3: TGTGCCAGCAGCCAAACAGGGAGGGTCGGGGAGCAGTACTTC. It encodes CASSQTGRVGEQYF.

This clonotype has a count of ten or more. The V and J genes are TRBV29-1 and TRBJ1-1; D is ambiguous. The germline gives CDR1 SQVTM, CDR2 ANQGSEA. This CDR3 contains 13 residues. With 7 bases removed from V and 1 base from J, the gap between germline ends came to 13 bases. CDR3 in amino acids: CSAYSPRNTEAFF. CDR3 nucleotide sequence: TGCAGCGCCTACAGTCCCCGGAACACTGAAGCTTTCTTT. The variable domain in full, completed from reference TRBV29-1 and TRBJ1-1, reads SAVISQKPSRDICQRGTSLTIQCQVDSQVTMMFWYRQQPGQSLTLIATANQGSEATYESGFVIDKFPISRPNLTFSTLTVSNMSPEDSSIYLCSAYSPRNTEAFFGQGTRLTVV.

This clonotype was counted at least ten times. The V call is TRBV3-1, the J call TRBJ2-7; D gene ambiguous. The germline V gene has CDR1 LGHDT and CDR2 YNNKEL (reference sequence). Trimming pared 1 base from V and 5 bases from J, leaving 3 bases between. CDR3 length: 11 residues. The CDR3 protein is CASSQVHEQYF. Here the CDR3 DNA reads TGTGCCAGCAGCCAAGTCCACGAGCAGTACTTC.

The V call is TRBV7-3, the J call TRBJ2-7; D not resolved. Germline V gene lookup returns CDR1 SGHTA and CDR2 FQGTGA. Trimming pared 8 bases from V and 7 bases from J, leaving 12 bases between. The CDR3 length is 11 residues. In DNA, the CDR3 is TGTGCCAGCGGGATCGGGTATGAGCAGTACTTC. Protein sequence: CASGIGYEQYF.

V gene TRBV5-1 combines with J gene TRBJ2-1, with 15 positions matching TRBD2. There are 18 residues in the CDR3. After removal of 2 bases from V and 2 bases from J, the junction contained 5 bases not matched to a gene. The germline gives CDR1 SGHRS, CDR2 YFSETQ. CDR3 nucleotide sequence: TGCGCCAGCAGCTTTGGACTAGCGGGGGGGCTCACCTACAATGAGCAGTTCTTC. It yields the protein CASSFGLAGGLTYNEQFF. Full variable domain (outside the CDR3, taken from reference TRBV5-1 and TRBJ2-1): KAGVTQTPRYLIKTRGQQVTLSCSPISGHRSVSWYQQTPGQGLQFLFEYFSETQRNKGNFPGRFSGRQFSNSRSEMNVSTLELGDSALYLCASSFGLAGGLTYNEQFFGPGTRLTVL.

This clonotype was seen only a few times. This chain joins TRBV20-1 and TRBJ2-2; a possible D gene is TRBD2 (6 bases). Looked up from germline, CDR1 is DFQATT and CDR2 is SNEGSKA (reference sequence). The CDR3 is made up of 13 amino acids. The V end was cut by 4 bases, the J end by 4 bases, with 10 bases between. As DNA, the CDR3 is TGCAGTGCTAATGGGGGGACCACCGGGGAGCTGTTTTTT. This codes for CSANGGTTGELFF.

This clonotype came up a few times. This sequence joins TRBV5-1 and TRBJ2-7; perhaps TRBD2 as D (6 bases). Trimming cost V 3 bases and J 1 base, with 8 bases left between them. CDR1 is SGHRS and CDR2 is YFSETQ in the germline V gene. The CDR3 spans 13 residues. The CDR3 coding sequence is TGCGCCAGCAGCTACGCGGGGTCCTACGAGCAGTACTTC. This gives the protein CASSYAGSYEQYF.

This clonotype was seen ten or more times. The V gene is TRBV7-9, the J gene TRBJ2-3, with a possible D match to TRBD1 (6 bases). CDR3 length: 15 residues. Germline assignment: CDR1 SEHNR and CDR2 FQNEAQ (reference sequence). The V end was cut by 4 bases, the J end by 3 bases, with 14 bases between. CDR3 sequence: CASSSTGLKTDTQYF. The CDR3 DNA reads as TGTGCCAGCAGCTCGACAGGACTGAAGACAGATACGCAGTATTTT.

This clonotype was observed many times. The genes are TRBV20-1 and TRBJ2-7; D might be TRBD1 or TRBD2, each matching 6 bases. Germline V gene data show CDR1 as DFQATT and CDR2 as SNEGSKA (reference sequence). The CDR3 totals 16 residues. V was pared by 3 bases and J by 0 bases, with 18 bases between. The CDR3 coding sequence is TGCAGTGCTAGTCTGTTAGGGGGGTGGGGCTCCTACGAGCAGTACTTC. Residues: CSASLLGGWGSYEQYF.

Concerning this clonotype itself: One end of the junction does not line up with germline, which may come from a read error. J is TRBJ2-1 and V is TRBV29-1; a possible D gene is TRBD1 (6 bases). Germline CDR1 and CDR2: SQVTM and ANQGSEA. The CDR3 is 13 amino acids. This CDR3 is CSGSGTRLSGQVF. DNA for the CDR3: TGCAGCGGATCCGGGACAAGATTAAGTGGGCAGGTCTTC.

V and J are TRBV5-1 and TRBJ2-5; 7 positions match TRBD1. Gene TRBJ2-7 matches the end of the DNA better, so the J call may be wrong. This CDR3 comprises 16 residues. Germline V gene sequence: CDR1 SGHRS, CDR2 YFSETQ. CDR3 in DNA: TGCGCCAGCAGCTTGATGAGTGGAAGGGGGCTCAGCGAGCAGTACTTC. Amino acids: CASSLMSGRGLSEQYF.

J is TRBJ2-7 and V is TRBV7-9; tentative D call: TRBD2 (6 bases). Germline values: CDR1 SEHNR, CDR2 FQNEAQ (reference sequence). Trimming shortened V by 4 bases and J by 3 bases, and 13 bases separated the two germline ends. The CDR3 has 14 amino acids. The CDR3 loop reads CASSWDLGIYEQYF. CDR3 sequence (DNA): TGTGCCAGCAGCTGGGACTTGGGGATCTACGAGCAGTACTTC. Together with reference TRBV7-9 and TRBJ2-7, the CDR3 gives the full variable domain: DTGVSQNPRHKITKRGQNVTFRCDPISEHNRLYWYRQTLGQGPEFLTYFQNEAQLEKSRLLSDRFSAERPKGSFSTLEIQRTEQGDSAMYLCASSWDLGIYEQYFGPGTRLTVT.

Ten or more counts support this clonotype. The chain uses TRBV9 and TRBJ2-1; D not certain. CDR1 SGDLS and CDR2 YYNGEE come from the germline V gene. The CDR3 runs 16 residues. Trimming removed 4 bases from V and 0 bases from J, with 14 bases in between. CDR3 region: CASSLRWSSSYNEQFF. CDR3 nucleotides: TGTGCCAGCAGCCTCCGGTGGTCGAGCTCCTACAATGAGCAGTTCTTC.

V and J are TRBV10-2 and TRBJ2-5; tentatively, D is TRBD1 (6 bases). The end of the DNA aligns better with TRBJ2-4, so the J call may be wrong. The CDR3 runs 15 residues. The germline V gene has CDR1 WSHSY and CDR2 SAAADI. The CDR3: CASSEYRDGKNIQYF. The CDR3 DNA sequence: TGCGCCAGCAGTGAGTACAGGGACGGCAAAAACATTCAGTACTTC.

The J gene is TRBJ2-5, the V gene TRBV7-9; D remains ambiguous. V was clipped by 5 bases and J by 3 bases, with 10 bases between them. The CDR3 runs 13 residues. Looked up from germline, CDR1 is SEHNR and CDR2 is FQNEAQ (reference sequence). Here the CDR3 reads CASSISLEETQYF. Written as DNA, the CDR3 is TGTGCCAGCAGCATTAGCCTAGAAGAGACCCAGTACTTC.

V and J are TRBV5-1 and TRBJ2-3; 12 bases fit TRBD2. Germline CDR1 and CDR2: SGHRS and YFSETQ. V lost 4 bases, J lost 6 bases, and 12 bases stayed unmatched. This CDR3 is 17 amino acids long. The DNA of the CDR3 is TGCGCCAGCAGCGATCCCCCTAGCGGGGGGGCTTCCGATACGCAGTATTTT. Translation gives CASSDPPSGGASDTQYF.

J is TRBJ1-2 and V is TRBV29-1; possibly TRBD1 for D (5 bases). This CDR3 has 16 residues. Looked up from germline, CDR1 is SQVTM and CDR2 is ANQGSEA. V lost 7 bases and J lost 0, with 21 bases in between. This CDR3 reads CSAYEPTQEANYGYTF. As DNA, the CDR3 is TGCAGCGCCTACGAGCCCACACAGGAAGCTAACTATGGCTACACCTTC.

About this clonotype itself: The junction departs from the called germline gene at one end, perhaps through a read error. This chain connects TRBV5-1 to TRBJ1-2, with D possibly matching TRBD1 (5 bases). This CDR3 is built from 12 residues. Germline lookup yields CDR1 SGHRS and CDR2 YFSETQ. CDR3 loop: CASRLGLGGYTF. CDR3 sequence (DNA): TGCGCCAGCAGGTTGGGACTCGGAGGCTACACCTTC.

In DNA, the CDR3 is TGTGCCAGCAGCGTTAACCCGACGGGGAACACTGAAGCTTTCTTT. Encoded protein: CASSVNPTGNTEAFF. The chain uses TRBV7-3 and TRBJ1-1; D is unresolved. CDR1 and CDR2 from the germline V gene are SGHTA and FQGTGA. V was clipped by 5 bases and J by 1 base, with 14 bases between them. The CDR3 runs 15 residues.

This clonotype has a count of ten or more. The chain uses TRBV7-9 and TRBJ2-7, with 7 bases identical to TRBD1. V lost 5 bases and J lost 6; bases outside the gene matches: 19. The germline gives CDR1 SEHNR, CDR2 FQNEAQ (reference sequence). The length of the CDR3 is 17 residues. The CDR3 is CASSPVGYGTEATEQYF. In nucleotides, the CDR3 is TGTGCCAGCAGCCCAGTGGGATACGGGACAGAGGCCACCGAGCAGTACTTC.

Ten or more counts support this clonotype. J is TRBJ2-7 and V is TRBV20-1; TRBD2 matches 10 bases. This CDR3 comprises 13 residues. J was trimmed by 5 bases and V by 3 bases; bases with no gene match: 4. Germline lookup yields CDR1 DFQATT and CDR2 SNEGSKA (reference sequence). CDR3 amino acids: CSARERGGNEQYF. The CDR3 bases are TGCAGTGCTAGGGAGCGGGGGGGCAACGAGCAGTACTTC.

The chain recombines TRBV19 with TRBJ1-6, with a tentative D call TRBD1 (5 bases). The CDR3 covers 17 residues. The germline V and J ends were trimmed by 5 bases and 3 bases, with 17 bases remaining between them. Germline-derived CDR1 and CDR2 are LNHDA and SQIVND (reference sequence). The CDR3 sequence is CASSVSGQGVYNSPLHF. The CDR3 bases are TGTGCCAGTAGTGTATCGGGGCAGGGAGTCTATAATTCACCCCTCCACTTT.

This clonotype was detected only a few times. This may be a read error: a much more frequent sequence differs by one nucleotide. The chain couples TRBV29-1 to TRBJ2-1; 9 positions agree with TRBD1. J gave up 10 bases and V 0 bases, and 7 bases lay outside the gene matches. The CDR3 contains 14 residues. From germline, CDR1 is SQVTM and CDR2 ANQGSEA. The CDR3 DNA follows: TGCAGCGTTGAAGATACAGGGGGCGGATACGAGCAGTTCTTC. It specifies CSVEDTGGGYEQFF.

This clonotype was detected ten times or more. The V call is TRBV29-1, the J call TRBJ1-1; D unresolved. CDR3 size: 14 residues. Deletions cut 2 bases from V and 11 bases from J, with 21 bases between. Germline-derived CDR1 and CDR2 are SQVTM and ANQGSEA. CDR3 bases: TGCAGCGTTGAACCCCTCGCCGGGAGTACTAAGGCTTTCTTT. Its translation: CSVEPLAGSTKAFF.

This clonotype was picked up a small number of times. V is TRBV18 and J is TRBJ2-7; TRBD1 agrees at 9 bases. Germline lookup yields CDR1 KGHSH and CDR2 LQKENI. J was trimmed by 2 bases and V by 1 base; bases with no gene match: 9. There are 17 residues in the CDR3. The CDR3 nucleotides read TGTGCCAGCTCACCACAGAGGACTGGACAGGGGCCCTACGAGCAGTACTTC. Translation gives CASSPQRTGQGPYEQYF.

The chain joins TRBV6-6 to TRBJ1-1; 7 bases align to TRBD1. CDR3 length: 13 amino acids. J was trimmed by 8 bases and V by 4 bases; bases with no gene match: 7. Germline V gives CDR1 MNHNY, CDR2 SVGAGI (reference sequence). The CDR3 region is CASSSDRQGEAFF. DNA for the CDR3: TGTGCCAGCAGTTCGGATCGACAGGGAGAAGCTTTCTTT.